This T cell receptor (beta chain) was captured in a study of vaccination effects on CD4 cells after COVID-19. Study-level results: Late post-vaccination, clones induced by infection and those induced by vaccine underwent marked clonal contraction. In vaccinees who were healthy, merely 1 out of 255 vaccine-induced clones cross-reacted with common cold coronaviruses.

Prior to sequencing, the ViraFEST assay stimulated PBMC with viral peptide pools, which expanded the antigen-specific CD4+ T cells. Subsequent to less than twelve days of culture, CD4+ T cells were isolated. In the vaccine recipients, nucleocapsid antibodies were negative and there was no prior SARS-CoV-2 infection. Cultivation was performed at a few million PBMC per well with roughly 10 IU/ml IL-2 and roughly 9.9 ug/ml peptides added. Here immunoSEQ multiplex PCR was the method, and the copy in TCRdb shows in-frame clones only, minus some. The profile shows 65,000 or so clones, approximately 76% of them singletons. A word on this clone: What it binds is not known.

V was pared by 6 bases and J by 6 bases, with 15 bases between. The CDR3 totals 13 residues. In germline, CDR1 is MNHEY, CDR2 SVGEGT. V and J are TRBV6-2 or TRBV6-3 and TRBJ2-7; tentatively, D is TRBD1 (6 bases). Specimen: CD4+ T cells from PBMCs cultured with HCoV-NL63 spike peptides, collected before COVID-19 vaccination. This sequence originates from a human donor who received a COVID-19 vaccine. The CDR3 sequence: CASSSHREGEQYV. In DNA, the CDR3 is TGTGCCAGCAGCTCTCACAGGGAAGGCGAGCAGTACGTC.